Listed below are T cell receptor beta chains from one sample, sequenced in a study of OX40 agonist ivuxolimab in advanced cancers. Sequenced by immunoSEQ multiplex PCR; TCRdb stores in-frame clones only, minus some. The sample contains about 45,000 clones, about nine tenths of which appear only once. This specimen was CD4+ or CD8+ T cells sorted from blood, taken in a trial of the OX40 agonist ivuxolimab. Receptors were obtained from an adult with an advanced solid tumor such as melanoma, head and neck, liver or kidney cancer. The conserved cysteine and the conserved F or W are not part of the CDR3 here. The D gene is left open where the match is weak.

v_gene	j_gene	d_gene	CDR3aa
TRBV5-6	TRBJ2-1	NA	ASSSGVGPFDEQF
TRBV29-1	TRBJ2-7	NA	SVGPAYEQY
TRBV9	TRBJ2-1	TRBD1	ASSPGTGYYNEQF
TRBV28	TRBJ2-7	NA	ASSSFSEATYEQY
TRBV5-6	TRBJ2-7	TRBD2	ASSLRGEAYEQY
TRBV6-5	TRBJ1-2	NA	ASSYSGQGVFGYT
TRBV7-9	TRBJ2-6	NA	ASSSGGSRVSGANVLT
TRBV23-1	TRBJ2-5	TRBD2	ATWGGYQETQY
TRBV6-5	TRBJ2-1	NA	ASSYGGRDNEQF
TRBV7-9	TRBJ2-2	NA	ASSLPNTGELF
TRBV7-3	TRBJ2-1	NA	ASSPGLGYNEQF
TRBV19	TRBJ2-5	TRBD1	ASSIQGAWETQY
TRBV5-1	TRBJ2-5	TRBD2	ASSPHIAGLETQY
TRBV29-1	TRBJ2-7	TRBD2	SVSTSGASEQY
TRBV19	TRBJ2-7	TRBD1	ASTSGGQEYEQY
TRBV29-1	TRBJ2-1	NA	SVEGLNNEQF
TRBV7-9	TRBJ2-1	NA	ASSFPVNEQF
TRBV28	TRBJ1-5	NA	ASSFAGSNQPQH
TRBV28	TRBJ2-7	TRBD1	ASSLSQGTGGYEQY
TRBV27	TRBJ1-1	NA	ASSLTAGIEAF
TRBV4-1	TRBJ2-3	NA	ASSQGGRGSDTQY
TRBV6-5	TRBJ2-4	NA	ASSSIGAKNIQY
TRBV19	TRBJ1-1	TRBD1	ASRGTGVDAAF
TRBV19	TRBJ1-5	NA	ASSFELGRWDQPQH
TRBV6-5	TRBJ2-1	NA	ASSYFRSYNEQF
TRBV5-1	TRBJ2-4	NA	ASSFWGSENIQY
TRBV11-3	TRBJ2-1	TRBD2	ASSGGAGANEQF
TRBV11-2	TRBJ1-1	NA	ASSFGHVWNEGTNTEAF
TRBV2	TRBJ2-7	TRBD1	ASIRDRSTYEQY
TRBV2	TRBJ2-7	TRBD1	ASSARQGVVYEQY
TRBV6-1	TRBJ2-1	NA	ASSNRWDEQF
TRBV25-1	TRBJ1-1	NA	ASSEKGPVTEAF
TRBV6-5	TRBJ2-1	NA	ASSYSTNEQF
TRBV5-6	TRBJ2-7	TRBD2	ASSFLAGGDTYEQY
TRBV27	TRBJ2-7	NA	ASSPDFSYEQY
TRBV19	TRBJ2-5	NA	ASFVQKPQQVLVCKQETQY
TRBV21-1	TRBJ1-5	NA	ASSKDQPQH
TRBV6-5	TRBJ2-2	NA	ASNQASGELF
TRBV6-5	TRBJ2-7	TRBD2	ASSYGTGGSYEQY
TRBV30	TRBJ1-5	NA	AWSLGGYSNQPQH
TRBV5-4	TRBJ2-3	TRBD2	ASSLAESDTQY
TRBV30	TRBJ1-4	NA	ASWEGEKLF
TRBV13	TRBJ2-7	NA	ASSLGQNYEQY
TRBV7-3	TRBJ2-3	NA	ASSFVGAGDTQY
TRBV4-1	TRBJ2-1	TRBD1	ASSQGQYNEQF
TRBV4-1	TRBJ2-1	TRBD2	ASSQVPSGRRNEQF
TRBV30	TRBJ2-5	NA	AWRGGASWETQY
TRBV2	TRBJ2-5	NA	ATGDFQETQY
TRBV7-6	TRBJ1-3	NA	ASSPTGASGNTIY
TRBV19	TRBJ1-2	NA	ASNNGFYGYT
TRBV4-2	TRBJ2-2	TRBD1	ASSQGGQGVNGELF
TRBV19	TRBJ1-1	NA	ASSIIPGVNTEAF
TRBV10-3	TRBJ2-1	TRBD2	AISAGTSGSDEQF
TRBV5-4	TRBJ2-1	NA	ASSLAGLMYEQF